This T cell receptor beta chain was found in a study of T cell responses to AZD1222 COVID-19 vaccine. The germline CDR1 and CDR2 sequences are SGHDT and YYEEEE. The CDR3 runs 12 residues. Trimming took 2 bases from V and 7 from J, leaving 9 bases between them. Notes on the study in general: Elevations in Spike-specific TCR breadth and depth followed administration of two AZD1222 doses.

In regard to this clone: Its antigen remains unidentified.

Sequencing used immunoSEQ multiplex PCR; TCRdb keeps in-frame clones, though not all of them. The repertoire holds 130,000 or so clones, with more than 85% as singletons. This receptor was taken from an adult who received the AZD1222 COVID-19 vaccine. The sample consisted of peripheral blood, taken 28 days after the second AZD1222 dose. The chain has TRBV5-6 and TRBJ1-1; a weak D match, TRBD1 (5 bases). The CDR3 loop reads CASSFQGGEAFF. The CDR3 nucleotides are TGTGCCAGCAGCTTTCAGGGAGGTGAAGCTTTCTTT.